The 30 T cell receptor beta chains below come from one sample, sequenced in a study of blood T cell repertoires in COVID-19. Generated by immunoSEQ multiplex PCR, the TCRdb table keeps only in-frame clones and is missing some. This sample yields approximately 97,000 clones, of which about nine tenths are seen a single time; 1.5% to 2.5% belongs to the top ten. What was sequenced was peripheral blood. The receptors were gathered from a woman aged 50 to 65 with COVID-19, enrolled during active disease.

V and J are TRBV14 and TRBJ2-7; perhaps TRBD1 as D (5 bases). CDR1 and CDR2 (germline): SGHDN, FVKESK. V lost 3 bases to trimming and J lost 2 bases, with 8 bases between them. The CDR3 length is 13 residues. The CDR3 DNA is TGTGCCAGCAGCCAGGCAGGGACCTACGAGCAGTACGTC. Amino acids: CASSQAGTYEQYV.

The chain has TRBV5-4 and TRBJ1-1; a weak D match, TRBD1 (6 bases). Germline CDR1 is SGHNT and CDR2 is YYREEE (reference sequence). The CDR3 runs 17 residues. V lost 4 bases to trimming and J lost 5 bases, with 24 bases between them. In nucleotides, the CDR3 is TGTGCCAGCAGCCTGAAAAGACAGGTGGGAGTTGGGACTGAAGCTTTCTTT. Translating gives CASSLKRQVGVGTEAFF.

The rearrangement uses TRBV30 and TRBJ1-5; 7 positions match TRBD1. J lost 7 bases, V lost 1 base, and 7 bases had no gene match. This CDR3 is 14 amino acids long. Germline CDR1 and CDR2: GTSNPN and SVGIG (reference sequence). CDR3 sequence (DNA): TGTGCCTGGAGTGAGACAGGGACGAGCCAGCCCCAGCATTTT. Translation: CAWSETGTSQPQHF.

To note about this clone: The junction departs from the called germline gene at one end, perhaps through a read error. This chain connects TRBV6-2 or TRBV6-3 to TRBJ2-4; D may be TRBD1 (5 bases). This CDR3 spans 16 amino acids. The germline gives CDR1 MNHEY, CDR2 SVGEGT. CDR3 bases: TGTGCCACCAGTCGACCGACAGATCAAGCCAAAAACATTCAGTACTTC. It translates to CATSRPTDQAKNIQYF.

Here the CDR3 DNA reads TGCAGCGTTCGGCGCGGGGGGTCGGGAAAAGAGACCCAGTACTTC. This gives the protein CSVRRGGSGKETQYF. The genes are TRBV29-1 and TRBJ2-5; 8 bases align to TRBD2. The CDR3 length is 15 residues. CDR1 is SQVTM and CDR2 is ANQGSEA in the germline V gene. The V gene end was trimmed by 5 bases and the J gene end by 3 bases; junction bases not matched to a gene: 11.

The chain joins TRBV5-1 to TRBJ2-3, with D perhaps matching TRBD2 (6 bases). V was pared by 0 bases and J by 0 bases, with 11 bases between. CDR1 is SGHRS and CDR2 is YFSETQ in the germline V gene. This CDR3 has 16 residues. CDR3 amino acids: CASSLGGRTSTDTQYF. The CDR3 DNA sequence: TGCGCCAGCAGCTTGGGGGGGAGGACTAGCACAGATACGCAGTATTTT. The full variable domain, completed using reference TRBV5-1 and TRBJ2-3, is KAGVTQTPRYLIKTRGQQVTLSCSPISGHRSVSWYQQTPGQGLQFLFEYFSETQRNKGNFPGRFSGRQFSNSRSEMNVSTLELGDSALYLCASSLGGRTSTDTQYFGPGTRLTVL.

The chain joins TRBV11-3 to TRBJ2-3; D uncertain. Germline V gives CDR1 SGHNT, CDR2 YENEEA. The germline V and J ends were trimmed by 1 base and 5 bases, with 10 bases remaining between them. The CDR3 sequence is 14 residues long. For the CDR3, the DNA is TGTGCCAGCAGCTTAGGCAGGTCTGAAGATACGCAGTATTTT. This sequence encodes CASSLGRSEDTQYF. Combining the CDR3 with reference TRBV11-3 and TRBJ2-3 gives the whole variable domain EAGVVQSPRYKIIEKKQPVAFWCNPISGHNTLYWYLQNLGQGPELLIRYENEEAVDDSQLPKDRFSAERLKGVDSTLKIQPAELGDSAVYLCASSLGRSEDTQYFGPGTRLTVL.

This chain links TRBV28 with TRBJ2-7; TRBD1 agrees at 9 bases. Germline assignment: CDR1 MDHEN and CDR2 SYDVKM. Unmatched junction bases numbered 2, after V lost 1 base and J lost 1 base. The CDR3 extends over 15 amino acids. CDR3 coding DNA: TGTGCCAGCAGTTTATCTGGACAGGGGTCCTACGAGCAGTACTTC. It codes for CASSLSGQGSYEQYF.

The J gene is TRBJ2-5, the V gene TRBV5-6; 8 nucleotides line up with TRBD1. CDR1 and CDR2 (germline): SGHDT, YYEEEE. This CDR3 is 14 amino acids long. After removal of 4 bases from V and 3 bases from J, the junction contained 5 bases not matched to a gene. CDR3 sequence reads: CASSGTGGEETQYF. The DNA of the CDR3 is TGTGCCAGCAGCGGTACAGGGGGTGAAGAGACCCAGTACTTC.

The chain links TRBV6-5 to TRBJ2-5; D is perhaps TRBD2 (6 bases). Deletions cut 7 bases from V and 5 bases from J, with 17 bases between. CDR1 MNHEY and CDR2 SVGAGI come from the germline V gene. The CDR3 consists of 14 residues. The CDR3 DNA reads as TGTGCCAGCATAACAACGGGACGGGGGGAGACCCAGTACTTC. Protein sequence: CASITTGRGETQYF.

The rearrangement joins TRBV4-1 to TRBJ1-1; D possibly corresponds to TRBD1 (6 bases). This CDR3 contains 18 residues. Germline assignment: CDR1 MGHRA and CDR2 YSYEKL. V lost 1 base, J lost 4 bases, and 22 bases lay in between. The CDR3 nucleotides are TGCGCCAGCAGCCAAGCGAGGGGGGGCGGATTTAGGGGCACTGAAGCTTTCTTT. It yields the protein CASSQARGGGFRGTEAFF.

V is TRBV20-1 and J is TRBJ2-1; TRBD2 aligns across 12 bases. Germline-derived CDR1 and CDR2 are DFQATT and SNEGSKA (reference sequence). This CDR3 contains 16 residues. Trimming cost V 3 bases and J 5 bases; bases outside gene matches: 8. The CDR3 coding sequence is TGCAGTGCTAGTGGGCGACTAGCGGGGGCAAACAATGAGCAGTTCTTC. It yields the protein CSASGRLAGANNEQFF.

The chain uses TRBV19 and TRBJ2-1, with 11 bases lining up with TRBD2. V lost 4 bases to trimming and J lost 9 bases; unmatched junction nucleotides: 14. Looked up from germline, CDR1 is LNHDA and CDR2 is SQIVND (reference sequence). The CDR3 has 17 amino acids. CDR3 sequence: CASSTPHSGGARGEQFF. CDR3 nucleotides: TGTGCCAGTAGTACGCCTCATAGCGGGGGGGCCAGGGGTGAGCAGTTCTTC. The full variable domain, in which reference TRBV19 and TRBJ2-1 provide the parts outside the CDR3, is DGGITQSPKYLFRKEGQNVTLSCEQNLNHDAMYWYRQDPGQGLRLIYYSQIVNDFQKGDIAEGYSVSREKKESFPLTVTSAQKNPTAFYLCASSTPHSGGARGEQFFGPGTRLTVL.

The chain recombines TRBV5-1 with TRBJ2-4; possible D gene TRBD2, 6 bases. The CDR3 is 11 residues long. Germline V gene data show CDR1 as SGHRS and CDR2 as YFSETQ. V was clipped by 5 bases and J by 8 bases, with 8 bases between them. The CDR3 protein is CASSTGDIQYF. Here the CDR3 DNA reads TGCGCCAGCAGTACGGGGGACATTCAGTACTTC. Together with reference TRBV5-1 and TRBJ2-4, the CDR3 gives the full variable domain: KAGVTQTPRYLIKTRGQQVTLSCSPISGHRSVSWYQQTPGQGLQFLFEYFSETQRNKGNFPGRFSGRQFSNSRSEMNVSTLELGDSALYLCASSTGDIQYFGAGTRLSVL.

The V gene is TRBV5-8, the J gene TRBJ1-2, with 7 bases lining up with TRBD1. The CDR3 runs to 13 residues. Germline V CDR1 and CDR2: SGHTS, YDEGEE. V was clipped by 2 bases and J by 7 bases; unmatched bases: 5. CDR3 sequence reads: CASSLQGYGGYTF. CDR3 bases: TGTGCCAGCAGCTTACAGGGGTATGGTGGCTACACCTTC.

The rearrangement links TRBV19 to TRBJ1-5, with 7 bases aligning to TRBD1. Germline V gene sequence: CDR1 LNHDA, CDR2 SQIVND (reference sequence). The V segment lost 1 base and the J segment 6 bases; nucleotides outside the gene matches: 6. This CDR3 is built from 15 residues. The CDR3: CASSIGQGESQPQHF. The CDR3 nucleotides are TGTGCCAGTAGTATAGGTCAGGGGGAAAGTCAGCCCCAGCATTTT.

This sequence joins TRBV5-4 and TRBJ2-3; 10 bases align to TRBD2. Germline V CDR1 and CDR2: SGHNT, YYREEE (reference sequence). V was pared by 3 bases and J by 3 bases, with 7 bases of the junction left unmatched. The CDR3 is 16 residues long. As DNA, the CDR3 is TGTGCCAGCAGCTACCTAGCGGGGGACCAAACAGATACGCAGTATTTT. This translates into CASSYLAGDQTDTQYF.

This clone has just one count. Sequence at one end of the junction differs from germline and may be a read error. The chain is built from TRBV5-5 and TRBJ1-3; D is ambiguous. The germline V gene encodes CDR1 SGHKS and CDR2 YYEKEE (reference sequence). The CDR3 covers 13 residues. The CDR3 loop is CASSLPSRNTIYF. The CDR3 nucleotides are TGTGCCAGCAGCTTGCCCTCTCGAAACACCATATATTTT. Based on the CDR3 plus reference TRBV5-5 and TRBJ1-3, the full variable domain is DAGVTQSPTHLIKTRGQQVTLRCSPISGHKSVSWYQQVLGQGPQFIFQYYEKEERGRGNFPDRFSARQFPNYSSELNVNALLLGDSALYLCASSLPSRNTIYFGEGSWLTVV.

The V and J genes are TRBV7-2 and TRBJ1-1; the match to TRBD1 covers 7 bases. Trimming cost V 6 bases and J 3 bases; bases outside gene matches: 4. The CDR3 length is 13 residues. Per the germline V gene, CDR1 is SGHTA and CDR2 is FQGNSA. Written as DNA, the CDR3 is TGTGCCAGCAGAAATACAGGGGACACTGAAGCTTTCTTT. Its protein is CASRNTGDTEAFF.

The chain is built from TRBV19 and TRBJ2-3, with TRBD1 identical over 7 bases. In germline, CDR1 is LNHDA, CDR2 SQIVND (reference sequence). The CDR3 contains 15 residues. Trimming at V came to 7 bases and at J to 4 bases, leaving 11 bases not matched to a gene. The CDR3 protein is CASNRGGLSADTQYF. The CDR3 DNA is TGTGCCAGTAACAGAGGGGGCCTATCGGCAGATACGCAGTATTTT.

The chain recombines TRBV5-1 with TRBJ2-3; perhaps TRBD2 as D (6 bases). CDR1 and CDR2 (germline): SGHRS, YFSETQ. Trimming pared 2 bases from V and 1 base from J, leaving 8 bases between. The length of the CDR3 is 14 residues. The CDR3 loop reads CASSLLAGTDTQYF. The CDR3 DNA reads as TGCGCCAGCAGCTTATTAGCGGGCACAGATACGCAGTATTTT.

The chain joins TRBV7-6 to TRBJ1-3; TRBD1 matches at 7 bases. This CDR3 is 18 amino acids long. The trim removed 6 bases at V and 10 bases at J, leaving 24 bases unmatched. Germline V lookup: CDR1 SGHVS, CDR2 FNYEAQ. This CDR3 is CASRLSLVRGSVETTIYF. DNA for the CDR3: TGTGCCAGCAGGCTTTCATTGGTCAGGGGGTCCGTCGAAACAACCATATATTTT.

The genes are TRBV4-1 and TRBJ1-3; D uncertain. The CDR3 is 15 residues long. Germline V gives CDR1 MGHRA, CDR2 YSYEKL. V dropped 6 bases and J dropped 0 bases, with 12 bases sitting between them. The CDR3, as DNA: TGCGCCAGCAGGAATTGGGCTACCTCTGGAAACACCATATATTTT. Translation gives CASRNWATSGNTIYF.

V and J are TRBV24-1 and TRBJ2-5, with D maybe TRBD2 (7 bases). CDR1 KGHDR and CDR2 SFDVKD come from the germline V gene. There are 14 residues in the CDR3. The V and J ends lost 12 bases and 3 bases respectively, with 19 bases between them. CDR3: CASLNGGTKETQYF. The CDR3, as DNA: TGTGCCTCCCTTAACGGGGGGACAAAAGAGACCCAGTACTTC.

V usage is TRBV6-5 and J usage is TRBJ1-1, with D uncertain. The germline V and J ends were trimmed by 4 bases and 1 base, with 10 bases remaining between them. The germline V gene encodes CDR1 MNHEY and CDR2 SVGAGI. The CDR3 has 14 residues. The CDR3 region has the DNA TGTGCCAGCAGTTTACAACGGGGGAACACTGAAGCTTTCTTT. Translation gives CASSLQRGNTEAFF.

J is TRBJ2-2 and V is TRBV28, with a tentative D call TRBD1 (6 bases). The germline V gene has CDR1 MDHEN and CDR2 SYDVKM. The CDR3 is made up of 14 amino acids. Trimming shortened V by 8 bases and J by 1 base, and 11 bases separated the two germline ends. CDR3 bases: TGTGCCAGCGGCCCAGGGGAGAACACCGGGGAGCTGTTTTTT. Encoded protein: CASGPGENTGELFF. The whole variable domain, filled in from reference TRBV28 and TRBJ2-2, reads DVKVTQSSRYLVKRTGEKVFLECVQDMDHENMFWYRQDPGLGLRLIYFSYDVKMKEKGDIPEGYSVSREKKERFSLILESASTNQTSMYLCASGPGENTGELFFGEGSRLTVL.

This chain joins TRBV15 and TRBJ1-6, with D maybe TRBD1 (6 bases). This CDR3 contains 17 residues. In germline, CDR1 is LNHNV, CDR2 YYDKDF (reference sequence). Trimming cost V 0 bases and J 10 bases, with 19 bases left between them. This CDR3 is CATSRDETGRPGSPLHF. In nucleotides, the CDR3 is TGTGCCACCAGCAGAGATGAGACAGGTCGGCCTGGCTCACCCCTCCACTTT.

The CDR3 sequence is CASSQLVGQGYGYTF. The CDR3 bases are TGTGCCAGCAGCCAATTGGTGGGACAGGGCTATGGCTACACCTTC. This rearrangement joins TRBV3-1 (or the pseudogene TRBV3-2) to TRBJ1-2, with TRBD1 matching 9 bases. Looked up from germline, CDR1 is LGHDT and CDR2 is YNNKEL (reference sequence). The V and J ends lost 2 bases and 4 bases, in that order; junction bases with no gene match: 5. The length of the CDR3 is 15 residues.

This CDR3 is CASSECSRDRPSGNTIYF. The CDR3 bases are TGCGCCAGCAGTGAGTGCTCCCGGGACAGGCCCTCTGGAAACACCATATATTTT. The rearrangement uses TRBV10-1 and TRBJ1-3; 8 bases align to TRBD1. CDR1 is WNHNN, CDR2 SYGVQD, per germline (reference sequence). Trimming removed 1 base from V and 0 bases from J; junction bases left unmatched: 8. This CDR3 contains 18 residues.

The V and J genes are TRBV3-1 (or the pseudogene TRBV3-2) and TRBJ1-1; D gene uncertain. V was clipped by 3 bases and J by 10 bases, with 12 bases between them. The CDR3 contains 12 residues. The germline CDR1 and CDR2 sequences are LGHDT and YNNKEL (reference sequence). The CDR3 region is CASSQGAVGAFF. CDR3 bases: TGTGCCAGCAGCCAGGGCGCCGTAGGAGCTTTCTTT.